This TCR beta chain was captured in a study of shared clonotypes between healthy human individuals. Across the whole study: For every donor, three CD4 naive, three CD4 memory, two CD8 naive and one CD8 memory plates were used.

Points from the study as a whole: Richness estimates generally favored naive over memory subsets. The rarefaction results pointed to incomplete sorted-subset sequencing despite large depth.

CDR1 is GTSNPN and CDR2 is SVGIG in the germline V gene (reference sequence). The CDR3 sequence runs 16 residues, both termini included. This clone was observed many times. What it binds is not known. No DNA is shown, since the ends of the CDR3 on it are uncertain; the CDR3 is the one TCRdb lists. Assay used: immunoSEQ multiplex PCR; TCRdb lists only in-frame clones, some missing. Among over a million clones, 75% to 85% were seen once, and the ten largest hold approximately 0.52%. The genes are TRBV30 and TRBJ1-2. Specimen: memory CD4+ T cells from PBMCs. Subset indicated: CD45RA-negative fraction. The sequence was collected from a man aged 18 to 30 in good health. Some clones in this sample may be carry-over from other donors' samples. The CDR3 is CAWISFRARELYGYTF.